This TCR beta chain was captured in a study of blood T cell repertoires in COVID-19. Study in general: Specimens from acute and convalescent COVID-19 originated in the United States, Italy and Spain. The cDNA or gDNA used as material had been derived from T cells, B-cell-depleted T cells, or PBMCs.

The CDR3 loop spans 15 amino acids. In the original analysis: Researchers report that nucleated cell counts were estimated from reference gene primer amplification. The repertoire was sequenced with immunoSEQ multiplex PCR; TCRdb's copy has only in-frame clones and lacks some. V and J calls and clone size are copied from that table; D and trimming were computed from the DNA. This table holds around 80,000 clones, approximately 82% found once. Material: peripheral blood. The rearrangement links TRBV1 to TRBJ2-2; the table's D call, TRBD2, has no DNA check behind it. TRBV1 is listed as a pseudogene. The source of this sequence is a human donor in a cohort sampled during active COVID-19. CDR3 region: CTSSPGLAGPGELFF. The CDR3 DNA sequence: TGCACCAGCAGCCCGGGACTAGCGGGACCCGGGGAGCTGTTTTTT.